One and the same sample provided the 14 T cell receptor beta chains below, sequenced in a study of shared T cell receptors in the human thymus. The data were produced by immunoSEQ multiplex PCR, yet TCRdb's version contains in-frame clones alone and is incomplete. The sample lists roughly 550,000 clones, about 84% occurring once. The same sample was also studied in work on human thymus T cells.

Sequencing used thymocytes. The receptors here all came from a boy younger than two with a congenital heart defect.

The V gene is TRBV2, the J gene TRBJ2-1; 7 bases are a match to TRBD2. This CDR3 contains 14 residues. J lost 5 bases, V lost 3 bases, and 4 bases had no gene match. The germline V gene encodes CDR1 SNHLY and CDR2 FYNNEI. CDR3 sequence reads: CASSDSGRNNEQFF. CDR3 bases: TGTGCCAGCAGTGATAGCGGGCGTAACAATGAGCAGTTCTTC.

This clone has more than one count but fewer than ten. CDR3 sequence reads: CAWVLTGGENTEAFF. Here the CDR3 DNA reads TGTGCCTGGGTCCTCACAGGGGGAGAGAACACTGAAGCTTTCTTT. The V and J genes are TRBV30 and TRBJ1-1, with 8 bases lining up with TRBD1. V lost 5 bases to trimming and J lost 1 base; unmatched junction nucleotides: 9. CDR1 and CDR2 from the germline V gene are GTSNPN and SVGIG (reference sequence). The CDR3 extends over 15 amino acids.

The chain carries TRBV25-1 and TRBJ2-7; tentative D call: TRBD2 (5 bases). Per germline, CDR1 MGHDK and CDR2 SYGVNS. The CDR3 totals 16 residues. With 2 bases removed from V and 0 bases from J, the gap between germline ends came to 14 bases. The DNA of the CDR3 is TGTGCCAGCAGTGAAACCATTGGAACTAGCTCCTACGAGCAGTACTTC. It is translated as CASSETIGTSSYEQYF.

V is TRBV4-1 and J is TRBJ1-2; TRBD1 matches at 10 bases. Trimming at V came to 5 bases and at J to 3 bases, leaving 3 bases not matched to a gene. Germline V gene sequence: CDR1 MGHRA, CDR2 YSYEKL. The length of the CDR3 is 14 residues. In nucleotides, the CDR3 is TGCGCCAGCAGCTTCGGACAGGGGGACTATGGCTACACCTTC. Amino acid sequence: CASSFGQGDYGYTF.

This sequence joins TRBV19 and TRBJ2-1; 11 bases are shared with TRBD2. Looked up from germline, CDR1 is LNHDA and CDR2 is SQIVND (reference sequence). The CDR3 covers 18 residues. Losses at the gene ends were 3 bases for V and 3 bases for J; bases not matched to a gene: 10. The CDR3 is CASSITSGSLSLYNEQFF. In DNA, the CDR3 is TGTGCCAGTAGTATTACTAGCGGGAGCCTCTCCCTCTACAATGAGCAGTTCTTC.

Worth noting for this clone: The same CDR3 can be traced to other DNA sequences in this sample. The CDR3 nucleotides are TGCGCCAGCAGCCTTAGGACTCCTCGTCAACCCCAGCATTTT. Its translation is CASSLRTPRQPQHF. The rearrangement links TRBV5-1 to TRBJ1-5; the D is unclear. The CDR3 totals 14 residues. Trimming cost V 4 bases and J 10 bases, with 18 bases left between them. Germline V lookup: CDR1 SGHRS, CDR2 YFSETQ.

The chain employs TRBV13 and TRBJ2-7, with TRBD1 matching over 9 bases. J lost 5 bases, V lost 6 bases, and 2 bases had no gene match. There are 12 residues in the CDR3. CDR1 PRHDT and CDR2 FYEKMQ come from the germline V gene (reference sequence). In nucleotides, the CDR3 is TGTGCCAGCAGGGGACAGGGCGACGAGCAGTACTTC. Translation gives CASRGQGDEQYF.

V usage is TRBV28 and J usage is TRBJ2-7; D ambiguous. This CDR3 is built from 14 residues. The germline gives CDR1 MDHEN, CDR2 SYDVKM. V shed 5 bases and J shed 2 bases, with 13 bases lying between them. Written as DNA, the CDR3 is TGTGCCAGCAGTCTACCCAGGCAGCCCTACGAGCAGTACTTC. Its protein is CASSLPRQPYEQYF.

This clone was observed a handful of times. CDR3 bases: TGCGCCAGCAGCCAAGATAGGGGGGGCTATGGACTAGCGGGTCTTAATGAGCAGTTCTTC. This translates into CASSQDRGGYGLAGLNEQFF. The gene calls are TRBV4-3 and TRBJ2-1, with 11 bases aligning to TRBD2. Per the germline V gene, CDR1 is LGHNA and CDR2 is YSLEER. The V gene end was trimmed by 0 bases and the J gene end by 7 bases; junction bases not matched to a gene: 17. The CDR3 extends over 20 amino acids.

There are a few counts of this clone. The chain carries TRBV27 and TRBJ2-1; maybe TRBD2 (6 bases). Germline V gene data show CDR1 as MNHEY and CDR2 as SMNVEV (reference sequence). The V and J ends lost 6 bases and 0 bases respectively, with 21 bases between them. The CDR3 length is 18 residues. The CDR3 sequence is CASSPTPGGSASYNEQFF. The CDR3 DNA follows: TGTGCCAGCAGCCCCACACCCGGGGGTAGCGCCTCCTACAATGAGCAGTTCTTC.

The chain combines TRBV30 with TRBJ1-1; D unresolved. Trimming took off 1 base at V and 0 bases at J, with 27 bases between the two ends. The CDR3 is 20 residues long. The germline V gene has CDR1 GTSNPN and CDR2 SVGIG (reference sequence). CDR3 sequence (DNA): TGTGCCTGGAGTGGAGGCGCCTGGTATAAATCTCGACGGATGAACACTGAAGCTTTCTTT. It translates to CAWSGGAWYKSRRMNTEAFF.

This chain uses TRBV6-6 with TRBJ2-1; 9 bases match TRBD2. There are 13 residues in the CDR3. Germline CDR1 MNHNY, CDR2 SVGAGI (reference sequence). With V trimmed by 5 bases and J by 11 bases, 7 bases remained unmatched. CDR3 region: CASSRLAEDKQFF. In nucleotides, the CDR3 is TGTGCCAGCAGTCGACTAGCGGAAGATAAGCAGTTCTTC.

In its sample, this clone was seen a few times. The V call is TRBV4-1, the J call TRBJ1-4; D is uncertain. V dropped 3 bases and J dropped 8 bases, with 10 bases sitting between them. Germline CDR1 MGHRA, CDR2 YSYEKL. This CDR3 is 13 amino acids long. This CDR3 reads CASSHPPGEKLFF. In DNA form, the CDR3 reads TGCGCCAGCAGCCACCCCCCCGGGGAAAAACTGTTTTTT.

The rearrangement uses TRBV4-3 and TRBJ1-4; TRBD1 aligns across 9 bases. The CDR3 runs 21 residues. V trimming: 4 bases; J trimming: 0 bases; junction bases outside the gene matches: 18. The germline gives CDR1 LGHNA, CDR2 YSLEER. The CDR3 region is CASSRYRGRRSDAATNEKLFF. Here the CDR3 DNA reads TGCGCCAGCAGCCGGTACAGGGGGCGCCGATCGGATGCTGCAACTAATGAAAAACTGTTTTTT.